Presented here are 21 T cell receptor beta chains from one specimen sequenced in a study of blood T cells in healthy people across ages (dated by TCRdb to 2013 to 2016). The library relied on 5' RACE. Sequencing was performed on an Illumina HiSeq 2500. A second PCR of about 7 to 12 cycles was run with a J-beta primer mix and a sample-barcoded 5' primer. The public reads were reanalyzed by TCRdb: fastp trimming at Q25, MiXCR alignment, in-frame beta chains only. Rows with one shared CDR3 protein collapse into an entry with the most common genes and DNA. The sample records about 780,000 distinct CDR3 sequences, roughly 25% of which are singletons. The ten top clones hold about 3% of the sample. In addition, the sample was reused for a study of T cells of mothers and their children.

Sequencing was performed on blood. The receptors were gathered from a boy aged 5-17 years in good health.

This clonotype was detected a few times. The chain carries TRBV30 and TRBJ2-1; a weak D match, TRBD1 (5 bases). Trimming took off 5 bases at V and 4 bases at J, with 24 bases between the two ends. The germline V gene encodes CDR1 GTSNPN and CDR2 SVGIG (reference sequence). This CDR3 region has 17 residues. The CDR3 nucleotides are TGTGCCTGGGGGCCGGGTCTGGGGCGGAAACTATACAATGAGCAGTTCTTC. Its protein product is CAWGPGLGRKLYNEQFF.

This clonotype appeared a few times. The genes are TRBV12-3 or TRBV12-4 and TRBJ1-2; D ambiguous. Deletions cut 6 bases from V and 4 bases from J, with 12 bases between. The CDR3 length is 13 residues. The chain's CDR3 is CASSSDGRYGYTF. CDR3 DNA sequence: TGTGCCAGCAGCTCAGACGGCCGCTATGGCTACACCTTC.

This clonotype was seen only a few times. This rearrangement joins TRBV2 to TRBJ2-1; 10 nucleotides align to TRBD1. The junction had 9 bases not matched to a gene; V was cut back by 6 bases and J by 1 base. CDR3 size: 17 residues. Per the germline V gene, CDR1 is SNHLY and CDR2 is FYNNEI. CDR3 sequence reads: CASRGQGRKVSYNEQFF. The CDR3 coding sequence is TGTGCCAGCAGGGGACAGGGGAGGAAAGTATCCTACAATGAGCAGTTCTTC.

The rearrangement joins TRBV20-1 to TRBJ2-5, with 11 bases that match TRBD1. CDR3 length: 16 residues. Germline values: CDR1 DFQATT, CDR2 SNEGSKA (reference sequence). The trim removed 2 bases at V and 1 base at J, leaving 6 bases unmatched. This CDR3 is CSARNRDRGCQETQYF. CDR3 nucleotide sequence: TGCAGTGCTAGAAATCGGGACAGGGGGTGCCAAGAGACCCAGTACTTC.

The V call is TRBV7-9, the J call TRBJ1-1; the D is unclear. The CDR3 length is 12 residues. Germline CDR1 is SEHNR and CDR2 is FQNEAQ (reference sequence). The V end lost 5 bases, the J end lost 10 bases, and 14 bases lay between the germline ends. The CDR3 loop reads CASSPGYVSAFF. CDR3 bases: TGTGCCAGCAGCCCCGGGTACGTGTCAGCTTTCTTT.

This clonotype was seen a few times. This rearrangement joins TRBV5-1 to TRBJ1-2; 7 bases map to TRBD1. The CDR3 is 17 amino acids. Trimming cost V 0 bases and J 2 bases; bases outside gene matches: 10. Germline V gene sequence: CDR1 SGHRS, CDR2 YFSETQ. The CDR3 protein is CASSLGFRDSPNYGYTF. CDR3 nucleotide sequence: TGCGCCAGCAGCTTGGGGTTCCGGGACAGCCCAAACTATGGCTACACCTTC.

The genes are TRBV2 and TRBJ2-7; no reliable D call. V was cut by 7 bases and J by 2 bases, with 12 bases left in between. In germline, CDR1 is SNHLY, CDR2 FYNNEI. The CDR3 sequence is 13 residues long. The CDR3 is CASTVGRAYEQYF. The CDR3, as DNA: TGTGCCAGCACGGTCGGCAGAGCCTACGAGCAGTACTTC. Together with reference TRBV2 and TRBJ2-7, the CDR3 gives the full variable domain: EPEVTQTPSHQVTQMGQEVILRCVPISNHLYFYWYRQILGQKVEFLVSFYNNEISEKSEIFDDQFSVERPDGSNFTLKIRSTKLEDSAMYFCASTVGRAYEQYFGPGTRLTVT.

This sequence joins TRBV6-1 and TRBJ2-5; TRBD1 matches 8 bases. V lost 6 bases to trimming and J lost 5 bases; unmatched junction nucleotides: 11. Germline CDR1 and CDR2: MNHNS and SASEGT. The CDR3 has 15 residues. The CDR3, as DNA: TGTGCCAGCAGCAACGACAGGGGCGCCCGGGAGACCCAGTACTTC. Translating gives CASSNDRGARETQYF.

The chain has TRBV9 and TRBJ2-5; the match to TRBD2 covers 15 bases. The J call may be in error: the DNA end matches TRBJ2-7 better. CDR1 and CDR2 (germline): SGDLS, YYNGEE. This CDR3 spans 18 amino acids. CDR3 residues: CASSVVRTSGGAPHEQYF. For the CDR3, the DNA is TGTGCCAGCAGCGTAGTGAGGACTAGCGGGGGGGCTCCCCACGAGCAGTACTTC.

This clonotype has a count of ten or more. The chain is built from TRBV27 and TRBJ2-7; 10 bases are a match to TRBD2. The germline V gene encodes CDR1 MNHEY and CDR2 SMNVEV (reference sequence). V lost 5 bases and J lost 2; bases outside the gene matches: 6. This CDR3 is 15 amino acids long. CDR3 nucleotide sequence: TGTGCCAGCAGTCCTACTAGCGGGGCCGCCTACGAGCAGTACTTC. The encoded protein is CASSPTSGAAYEQYF.

This clonotype was seen more than once but under ten times. The chain couples TRBV20-1 to TRBJ2-5; the match to TRBD2 covers 10 bases. The DNA end is a closer match to TRBJ2-1, so the J assignment may be wrong. CDR3 length: 14 residues. Germline lookup yields CDR1 DFQATT and CDR2 SNEGSKA (reference sequence). DNA of the CDR3: TGCAGTGCTAGAGATCGGCTAGCGGGGGCGGAGCAGTTCTTC. This translates into CSARDRLAGAEQFF.

This clonotype was observed a few times. This sequence joins TRBV28 and TRBJ2-4; a weak D match, TRBD1 (6 bases). V was trimmed by 5 bases and J by 7 bases, leaving 15 bases between them. This CDR3 has 14 residues. CDR1 is MDHEN and CDR2 is SYDVKM in the germline V gene. CDR3 nucleotide sequence: TGTGCCAGCAGTCCTACCGGGACAAAGAACATTCAGTACTTC. It encodes CASSPTGTKNIQYF. The full variable domain, rest sourced from reference TRBV28 and TRBJ2-4, is DVKVTQSSRYLVKRTGEKVFLECVQDMDHENMFWYRQDPGLGLRLIYFSYDVKMKEKGDIPEGYSVSREKKERFSLILESASTNQTSMYLCASSPTGTKNIQYFGAGTRLSVL.

The chain uses TRBV20-1 and TRBJ2-3; 15 bases are a match to TRBD2. The germline V gene has CDR1 DFQATT and CDR2 SNEGSKA (reference sequence). There are 18 residues in the CDR3. Losses at the gene ends were 5 bases for V and 4 bases for J; bases not matched to a gene: 13. The CDR3 loop reads CSASRTSGGAYRSDTQYF. CDR3 sequence (DNA): TGCAGTGCTTCCCGGACTAGCGGGGGGGCCTACCGTTCAGATACGCAGTATTTT.

The count of this clonotype is one. The CDR3 protein is CASSTGGAGEQYF. Written as DNA, the CDR3 is TGTGCCAGTAGCACAGGGGGCGCGGGAGAGCAGTACTTC. The chain is built from TRBV12-3 or TRBV12-4 and TRBJ2-7; 9 nucleotides match TRBD1. This CDR3 is built from 13 residues. Trimming cost V 9 bases and J 7 bases; bases outside gene matches: 10.

This rearrangement joins TRBV27 to TRBJ2-5; 8 bases fit TRBD2. The J segment lost 1 base and the V segment lost 1 base, leaving 11 bases of the junction unmatched. The CDR3 length is 18 residues. Germline CDR1 MNHEY, CDR2 SMNVEV (reference sequence). The CDR3 DNA sequence: TGTGCCAGCAGTTTATTCGGTGTGGTAGCGGGGCCCCAAGAGACCCAGTACTTC. This translates into CASSLFGVVAGPQETQYF.

The V call is TRBV20-1, the J call TRBJ2-3, with 10 bases lining up with TRBD2. Germline V lookup: CDR1 DFQATT, CDR2 SNEGSKA (reference sequence). The trim removed 3 bases at V and 2 bases at J, leaving 14 bases unmatched. The CDR3 is 18 amino acids. CDR3 nucleotide sequence: TGCAGTGCTAGGGGAGAGCTAGCGGGAGTGGGGGTCACAGATACGCAGTATTTT. Translated: CSARGELAGVGVTDTQYF.

J is TRBJ2-5 and V is TRBV2, with 11 bases aligning to TRBD2. V lost 3 bases, J lost 12 bases, and 6 bases stayed unmatched. There are 13 residues in the CDR3. Germline CDR1 is SNHLY and CDR2 is FYNNEI. CDR3 coding DNA: TGTGCCAGCAGTGATGATAGCGGGGGGGCGAAGTACTTC. Amino acid sequence: CASSDDSGGAKYF.

This clonotype was counted only a few times. The CDR3 here is CSATGGRRNQPQHF. The CDR3 nucleotides read TGCAGTGCTACAGGGGGCCGGCGCAATCAGCCCCAGCATTTT. V and J are TRBV20-1 and TRBJ1-5, with 8 bases that match TRBD1. Trimming took 4 bases from V and 2 from J; bases not matched to a gene: 4. Germline V CDR1 and CDR2: DFQATT, SNEGSKA (reference sequence). The CDR3 length is 14 residues.

On this clonotype: One end of the junction varies from germline; a read error may be responsible. V is TRBV7-7 and J is TRBJ2-2, with no clear D. The CDR3 length is 14 residues. The germline CDR1 and CDR2 sequences are SSHAT and FNYEAQ (reference sequence). CDR3 loop: CASSSRLDAGELFF. The CDR3 coding sequence is TGTGCTAGCAGCTCCAGACTTGACGCCGGGGAGCTGTTTTTT. The variable domain in full, with the rest retrieved from reference TRBV7-7 and TRBJ2-2, is GAGVSQSPRYKVTKRGQDVTLRCDPISSHATLYWYQQALGQGPEFLTYFNYEAQPDKSGLPSDRFSAERPEGSISTLTIQRTEQRDSAMYRCASSSRLDAGELFFGEGSRLTVL.

This clonotype has just a few counts. The CDR3 sequence: CASTLGQGNEQYF. In DNA, the CDR3 is TGTGCCAGCACCTTGGGACAGGGGAACGAGCAGTACTTC. The chain couples TRBV13 to TRBJ2-7; TRBD1 matches at 10 bases. There are 13 residues in the CDR3. Germline V gene sequence: CDR1 PRHDT, CDR2 FYEKMQ (reference sequence). J lost 5 bases, V lost 7 bases, and 5 bases had no gene match. The variable domain in full, with the rest retrieved from reference TRBV13 and TRBJ2-7, is AAGVIQSPRHLIKEKRETATLKCYPIPRHDTVYWYQQGPGQDPQFLISFYEKMQSDKGSIPDRFSAQQFSDYHSELNMSSLELGDSALYFCASTLGQGNEQYFGPGTRLTVT.

A few counts support this clonotype. As DNA, the CDR3 is TGTGCCAGCAGTTACCGACTGAGCAATCAGCCCCAGCATTTT. Translated: CASSYRLSNQPQHF. V and J are TRBV6-5 and TRBJ1-5, with D hard to call. Germline V gene lookup returns CDR1 MNHEY and CDR2 SVGAGI. The V end was cut by 2 bases, the J end by 1 base, with 6 bases between. This CDR3 is built from 14 residues.